A single sample is the source of the 12 T cell receptor beta chains below, sequenced in a study of T cell repertoires in cytomegalovirus infection. Their antigens remain unidentified. MiXCR was run by TCRdb on the reads, yielding one entry per CDR3 protein. The repertoire consists of under 450,000 distinct CDR3 sequences, with 34% occurring once and the leading ten covering about 13%. The source was cultured PBMCs, collected from culture after CMV antigen stimulation. Receptors were obtained from a human donor in good health (CMV status not recorded). Some clones in this sample may be carry-over from other donors' samples.

This clonotype was seen a handful of times. CDR3 in amino acids: CASSLKGGNEQFF. CDR3 nucleotide sequence: TGTGCCAGCAGCCTAAAGGGCGGCAATGAGCAGTTCTTC. The rearrangement uses TRBV7-2 and TRBJ2-1; D not resolved. Trimming removed 5 bases at V and 6 bases at J, with 11 bases between. This CDR3 has 13 amino acids. The germline V gene has CDR1 SGHTA and CDR2 FQGNSA.

The sample holds many counts of this clonotype. The V call is TRBV7-3, the J call TRBJ2-3, with TRBD1 matching 9 bases. V was clipped by 5 bases and J by 4 bases; unmatched bases: 4. CDR1 and CDR2 (germline): SGHTA, FQGTGA. The CDR3 covers 14 residues. In nucleotides, the CDR3 is TGTGCCAGCAGCCCCAACAGGGGGCCAGATACGCAGTATTTT. It encodes CASSPNRGPDTQYF.

The chain combines TRBV19 with TRBJ2-3; TRBD2 matches at 11 bases. The CDR3 runs to 16 residues. CDR1 LNHDA and CDR2 SQIVND come from the germline V gene (reference sequence). J was trimmed by 2 bases and V by 6 bases; bases with no gene match: 7. This CDR3 reads CASSPGLAEPTDTQYF. The CDR3 DNA sequence: TGTGCCAGTAGCCCGGGACTAGCGGAGCCCACAGATACGCAGTATTTT. Filled out from reference TRBV19 and TRBJ2-3, the complete variable domain reads DGGITQSPKYLFRKEGQNVTLSCEQNLNHDAMYWYRQDPGQGLRLIYYSQIVNDFQKGDIAEGYSVSREKKESFPLTVTSAQKNPTAFYLCASSPGLAEPTDTQYFGPGTRLTVL.

This clonotype has more than one count but fewer than ten. The chain joins TRBV6-5 to TRBJ1-6; unclear D gene. The V and J ends lost 6 bases and 8 bases respectively, with 8 bases between them. The germline V gene encodes CDR1 MNHEY and CDR2 SVGAGI. This CDR3 region has 12 residues. The CDR3 DNA follows: TGTGCCAGCAGAATCCTAGATTCACCCCTCCACTTT. Its translation: CASRILDSPLHF.

This rearrangement joins TRBV19 to TRBJ2-1; 7 bases are a match to TRBD2. This CDR3 spans 13 amino acids. J was trimmed by 10 bases and V by 5 bases; bases with no gene match: 8. Germline CDR1 reads LNHDA; CDR2 reads SQIVND (reference sequence). CDR3 region: CASSQRLAREQFF. The CDR3 bases are TGTGCCAGTAGTCAGCGACTAGCAAGGGAGCAGTTCTTC.

This chain joins TRBV7-8 and TRBJ2-7; TRBD2 might be the D (6 bases). Germline CDR1 reads SGHVS; CDR2 reads FQNEAQ. Trimming removed 5 bases from V and 3 bases from J, with 14 bases in between. This CDR3 is built from 14 residues. This CDR3 reads CASSARLGLYEQYF. In nucleotides, the CDR3 is TGTGCCAGCAGCGCGAGACTGGGACTCTACGAGCAGTACTTC.

The chain has TRBV12-3 or TRBV12-4 and TRBJ1-1; D unclear. The CDR3 extends over 13 amino acids. V shed 3 bases and J shed 0 bases, with 5 bases lying between them. CDR3 region: CASSFQMNTEAFF. The CDR3 nucleotides are TGTGCCAGCAGTTTTCAGATGAACACTGAAGCTTTCTTT.

This clonotype turned up a few times. This chain joins TRBV7-2 and TRBJ2-5; TRBD2 agrees at 8 bases. The CDR3 totals 16 residues. J gave up 1 base and V 0 bases, and 4 bases lay outside the gene matches. Germline CDR1 SGHTA, CDR2 FQGNSA. CDR3 region: CASSLASGMGQETQYF. CDR3 sequence (DNA): TGTGCCAGCAGCTTAGCTAGCGGGATGGGCCAAGAGACCCAGTACTTC.

This clonotype was observed a few times. This chain links TRBV20-1 with TRBJ2-1; 7 positions agree with TRBD2. CDR1 DFQATT and CDR2 SNEGSKA come from the germline V gene (reference sequence). This CDR3 spans 12 amino acids. The V gene end was trimmed by 5 bases and the J gene end by 7 bases; junction bases not matched to a gene: 5. Here the CDR3 reads CSAPGLVNEQFF. The CDR3, as DNA: TGCAGTGCTCCAGGACTAGTGAATGAGCAGTTCTTC.

The V gene is TRBV7-2, the J gene TRBJ1-2; TRBD1 aligns across 10 bases. The CDR3 consists of 13 residues. Looked up from germline, CDR1 is SGHTA and CDR2 is FQGNSA. With 3 bases clipped from V and 13 bases from J, the junction kept 8 bases outside the gene matches. The CDR3 protein is CASSFPGTGAGTF. The CDR3, as DNA: TGTGCCAGCAGCTTCCCGGGGACAGGGGCTGGCACCTTC.

Ten or more counts support this clonotype. This rearrangement joins TRBV7-8 to TRBJ1-3, with D tentatively TRBD1 (6 bases). Trimming pared 4 bases from V and 1 base from J, leaving 11 bases between. CDR3 size: 15 residues. The germline gives CDR1 SGHVS, CDR2 FQNEAQ. The CDR3 is CASSSLTGSGNTIYF. For the CDR3, the DNA is TGTGCCAGCAGCTCCCTTACAGGGTCTGGAAACACCATATATTTT. Looking up the rest from reference TRBV7-8 and TRBJ1-3 gives the full variable domain: GAGVSQSPRYKVAKRGQDVALRCDPISGHVSLFWYQQALGQGPEFLTYFQNEAQLDKSGLPSDRFFAERPEGSVSTLKIQRTQQEDSAVYLCASSSLTGSGNTIYFGEGSWLTVV.

The rearrangement uses TRBV5-4 and TRBJ2-1, with 11 positions matching TRBD2. The ends lost 4 bases at V and 8 bases at J; junction bases unmatched: 14. This CDR3 is 17 amino acids long. Germline V gene lookup returns CDR1 SGHNT and CDR2 YYREEE (reference sequence). This chain's CDR3 is CASSPDPGLAAPDEQFF. CDR3 nucleotides: TGTGCCAGCAGCCCGGACCCGGGACTAGCGGCCCCCGATGAGCAGTTCTTC. The full variable domain, its missing parts supplied by reference TRBV5-4 and TRBJ2-1, is ETGVTQSPTHLIKTRGQQVTLRCSSQSGHNTVSWYQQALGQGPQFIFQYYREEENGRGNFPPRFSGLQFPNYSSELNVNALELDDSALYLCASSPDPGLAAPDEQFFGPGTRLTVL.